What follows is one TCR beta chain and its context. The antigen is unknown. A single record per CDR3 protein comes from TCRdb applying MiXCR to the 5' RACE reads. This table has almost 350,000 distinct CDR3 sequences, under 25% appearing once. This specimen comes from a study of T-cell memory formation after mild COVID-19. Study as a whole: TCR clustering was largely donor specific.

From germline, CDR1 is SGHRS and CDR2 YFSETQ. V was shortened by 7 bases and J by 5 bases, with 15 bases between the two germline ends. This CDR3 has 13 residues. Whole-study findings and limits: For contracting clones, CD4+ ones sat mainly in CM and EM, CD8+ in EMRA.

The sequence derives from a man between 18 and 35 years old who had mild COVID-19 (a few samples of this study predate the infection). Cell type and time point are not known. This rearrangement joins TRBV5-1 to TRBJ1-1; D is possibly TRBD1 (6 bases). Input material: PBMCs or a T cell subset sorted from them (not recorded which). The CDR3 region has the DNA TGCGCCAGCGCCGGGGGGGCGCGGACTGAAGCTTTCTTT. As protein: CASAGGARTEAFF.